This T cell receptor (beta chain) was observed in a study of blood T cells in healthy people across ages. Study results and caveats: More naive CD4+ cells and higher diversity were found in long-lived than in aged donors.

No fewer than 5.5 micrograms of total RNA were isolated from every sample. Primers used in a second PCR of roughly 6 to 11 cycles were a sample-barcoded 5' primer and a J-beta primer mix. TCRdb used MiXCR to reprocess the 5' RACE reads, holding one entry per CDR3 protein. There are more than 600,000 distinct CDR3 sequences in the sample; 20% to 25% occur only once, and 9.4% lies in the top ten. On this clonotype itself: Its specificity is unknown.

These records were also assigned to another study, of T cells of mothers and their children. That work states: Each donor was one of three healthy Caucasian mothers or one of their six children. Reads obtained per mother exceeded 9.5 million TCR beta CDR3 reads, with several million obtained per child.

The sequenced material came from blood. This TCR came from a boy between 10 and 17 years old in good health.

CDR3 region: CASELYGQGWTYEQYF. CDR3 DNA: TGTGCCAGCGAATTATATGGACAGGGATGGACCTACGAGCAGTACTTC. This chain uses TRBV6-1 with TRBJ2-7, with TRBD1 matching 8 bases. The CDR3 totals 16 residues. CDR1 is MNHNS, CDR2 SASEGT, per germline. Unmatched junction bases numbered 14, after V lost 8 bases and J lost 2 bases.